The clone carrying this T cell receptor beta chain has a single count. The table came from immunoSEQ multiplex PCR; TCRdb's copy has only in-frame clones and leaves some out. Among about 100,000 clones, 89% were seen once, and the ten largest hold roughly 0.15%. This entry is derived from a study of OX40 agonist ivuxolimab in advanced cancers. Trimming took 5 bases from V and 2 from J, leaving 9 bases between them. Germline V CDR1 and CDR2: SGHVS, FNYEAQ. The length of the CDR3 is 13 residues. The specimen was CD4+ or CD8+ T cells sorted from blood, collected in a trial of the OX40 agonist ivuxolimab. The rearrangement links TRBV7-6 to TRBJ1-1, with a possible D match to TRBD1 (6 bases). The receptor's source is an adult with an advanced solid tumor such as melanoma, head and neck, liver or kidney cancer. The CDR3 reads CASSADSNTEAFF. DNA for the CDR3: TGTGCCAGCAGCGCGGACAGTAACACTGAAGCTTTCTTT.